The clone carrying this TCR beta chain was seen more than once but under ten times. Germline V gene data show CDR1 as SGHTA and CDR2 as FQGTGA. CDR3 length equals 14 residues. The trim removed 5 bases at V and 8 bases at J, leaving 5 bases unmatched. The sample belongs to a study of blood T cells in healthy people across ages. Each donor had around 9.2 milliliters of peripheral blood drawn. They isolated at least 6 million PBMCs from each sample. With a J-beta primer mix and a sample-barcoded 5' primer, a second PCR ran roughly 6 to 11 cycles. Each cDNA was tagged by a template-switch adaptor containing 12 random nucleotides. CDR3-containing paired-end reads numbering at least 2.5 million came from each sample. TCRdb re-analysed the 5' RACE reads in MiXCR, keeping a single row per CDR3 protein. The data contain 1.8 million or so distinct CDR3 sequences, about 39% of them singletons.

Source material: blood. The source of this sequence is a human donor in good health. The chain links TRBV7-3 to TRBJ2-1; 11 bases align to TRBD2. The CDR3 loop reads CASSNSGGAYEQFF. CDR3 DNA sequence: TGTGCCAGCAGCAATAGCGGGGGGGCCTATGAGCAGTTCTTC.